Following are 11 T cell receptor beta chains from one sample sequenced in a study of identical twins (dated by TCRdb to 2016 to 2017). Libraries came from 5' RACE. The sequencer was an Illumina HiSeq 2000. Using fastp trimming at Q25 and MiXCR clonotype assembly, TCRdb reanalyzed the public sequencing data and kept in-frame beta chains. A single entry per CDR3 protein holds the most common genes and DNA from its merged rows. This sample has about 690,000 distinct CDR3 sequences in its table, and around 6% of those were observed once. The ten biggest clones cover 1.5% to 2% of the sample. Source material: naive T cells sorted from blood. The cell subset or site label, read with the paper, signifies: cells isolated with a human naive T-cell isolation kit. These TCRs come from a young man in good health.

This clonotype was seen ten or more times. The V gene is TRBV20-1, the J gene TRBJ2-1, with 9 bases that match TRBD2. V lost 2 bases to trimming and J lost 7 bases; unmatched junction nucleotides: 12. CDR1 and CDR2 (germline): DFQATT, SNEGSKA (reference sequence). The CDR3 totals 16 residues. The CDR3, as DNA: TGCAGTGCTAGAACCAGCGGGAGGCTACCGGAGAATGAGCAGTTCTTC. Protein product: CSARTSGRLPENEQFF.

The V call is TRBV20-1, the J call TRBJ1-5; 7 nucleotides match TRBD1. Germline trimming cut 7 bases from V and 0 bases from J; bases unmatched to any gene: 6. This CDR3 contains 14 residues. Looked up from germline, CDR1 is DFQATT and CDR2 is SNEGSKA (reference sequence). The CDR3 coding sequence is TGCAGTGTGGGACAGAGTTATAGCAATCAGCCCCAGCATTTT. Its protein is CSVGQSYSNQPQHF.

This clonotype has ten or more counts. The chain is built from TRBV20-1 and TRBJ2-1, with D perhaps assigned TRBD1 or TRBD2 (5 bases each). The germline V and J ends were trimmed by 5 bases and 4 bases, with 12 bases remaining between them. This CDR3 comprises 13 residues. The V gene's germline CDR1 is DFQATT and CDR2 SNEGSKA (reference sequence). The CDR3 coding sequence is TGCAGTGCTCCGTGGGGGTGGTACAATGAGCAGTTCTTC. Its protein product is CSAPWGWYNEQFF.

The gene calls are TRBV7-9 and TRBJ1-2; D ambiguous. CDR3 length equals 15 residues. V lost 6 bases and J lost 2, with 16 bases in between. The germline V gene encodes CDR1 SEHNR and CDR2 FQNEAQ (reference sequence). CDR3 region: CASRPTPAINYGYTF. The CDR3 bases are TGTGCCAGCAGACCGACACCAGCAATAAACTATGGCTACACCTTC.

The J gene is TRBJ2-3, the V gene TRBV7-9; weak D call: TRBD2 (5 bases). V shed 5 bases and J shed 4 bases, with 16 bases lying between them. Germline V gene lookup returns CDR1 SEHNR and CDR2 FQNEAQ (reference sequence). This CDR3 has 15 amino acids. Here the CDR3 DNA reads TGTGCCAGCAGCCGCCCTGGCGAGGGCGCAGATACGCAGTATTTT. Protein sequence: CASSRPGEGADTQYF.

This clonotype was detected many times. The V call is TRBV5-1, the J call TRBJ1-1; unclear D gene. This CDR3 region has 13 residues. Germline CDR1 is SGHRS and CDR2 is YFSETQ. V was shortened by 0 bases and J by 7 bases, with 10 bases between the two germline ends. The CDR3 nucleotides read TGCGCCAGCAGCTTGGGGTCGGTTAGTGAAGCTTTCTTT. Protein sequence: CASSLGSVSEAFF.

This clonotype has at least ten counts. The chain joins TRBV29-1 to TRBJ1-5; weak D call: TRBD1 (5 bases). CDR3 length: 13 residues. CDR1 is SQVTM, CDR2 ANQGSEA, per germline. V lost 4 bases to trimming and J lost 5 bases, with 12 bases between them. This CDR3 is CSVVGAADQPQHF. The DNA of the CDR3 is TGCAGCGTTGTAGGGGCGGCCGATCAGCCCCAGCATTTT.

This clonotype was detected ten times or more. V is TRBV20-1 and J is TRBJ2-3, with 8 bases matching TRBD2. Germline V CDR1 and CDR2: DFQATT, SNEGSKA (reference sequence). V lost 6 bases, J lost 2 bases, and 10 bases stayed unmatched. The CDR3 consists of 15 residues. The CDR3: CSAALGLEYTDTQYF. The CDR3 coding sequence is TGCAGTGCCGCCTTGGGACTAGAGTACACAGATACGCAGTATTTT.

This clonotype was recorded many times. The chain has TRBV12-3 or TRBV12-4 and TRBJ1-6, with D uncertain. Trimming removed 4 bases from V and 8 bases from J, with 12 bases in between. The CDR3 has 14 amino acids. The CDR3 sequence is CASSSRVRDSPLHF. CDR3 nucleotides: TGTGCCAGCAGTTCGAGGGTTCGGGATTCACCCCTCCACTTT.

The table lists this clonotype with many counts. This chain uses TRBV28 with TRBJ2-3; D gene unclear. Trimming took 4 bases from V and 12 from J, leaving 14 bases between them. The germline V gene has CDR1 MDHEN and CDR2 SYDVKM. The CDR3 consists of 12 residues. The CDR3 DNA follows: TGTGCCAGCAGTTCGATGGCCCTAGGACAGTATTTT. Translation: CASSSMALGQYF. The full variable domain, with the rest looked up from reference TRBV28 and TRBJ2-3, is DVKVTQSSRYLVKRTGEKVFLECVQDMDHENMFWYRQDPGLGLRLIYFSYDVKMKEKGDIPEGYSVSREKKERFSLILESASTNQTSMYLCASSSMALGQYFGPGTRLTVL.

The CDR3 loop is CATSRDGEEQFF. In DNA form, the CDR3 reads TGTGCCACCAGCAGAGATGGCGAGGAGCAGTTCTTC. This rearrangement joins TRBV15 to TRBJ2-1; D ambiguous. This CDR3 has 12 residues. Germline V gene data show CDR1 as LNHNV and CDR2 as YYDKDF (reference sequence). Trimming pared 0 bases from V and 10 bases from J, leaving 7 bases between. The full variable domain, with the rest looked up from reference TRBV15 and TRBJ2-1, is DAMVIQNPRYQVTQFGKPVTLSCSQTLNHNVMYWYQQKSSQAPKLLFHYYDKDFNNEADTPDNFQSRRPNTSFCFLDIRSPGLGDTAMYLCATSRDGEEQFFGPGTRLTVL.